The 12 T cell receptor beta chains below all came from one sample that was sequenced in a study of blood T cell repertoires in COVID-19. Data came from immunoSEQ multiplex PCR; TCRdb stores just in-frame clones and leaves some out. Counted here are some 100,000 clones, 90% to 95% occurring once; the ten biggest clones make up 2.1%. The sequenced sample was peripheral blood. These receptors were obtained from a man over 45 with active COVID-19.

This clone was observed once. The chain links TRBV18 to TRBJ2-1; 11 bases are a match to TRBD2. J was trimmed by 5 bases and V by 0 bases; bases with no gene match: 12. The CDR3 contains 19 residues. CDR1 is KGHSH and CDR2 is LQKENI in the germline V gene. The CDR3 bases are TGTGCCAGCTCACCACCGGGCCGAAACCTACTAGCGGGGGACAATGAGCAGTTCTTC. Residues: CASSPPGRNLLAGDNEQFF.

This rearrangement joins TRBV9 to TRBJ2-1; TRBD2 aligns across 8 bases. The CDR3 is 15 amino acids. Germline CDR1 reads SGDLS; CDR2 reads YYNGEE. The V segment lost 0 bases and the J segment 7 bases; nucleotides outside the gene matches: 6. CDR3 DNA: TGTGCCAGCAGCGTAGTTACTAGCGGAGAAAATGAGCAGTTCTTC. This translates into CASSVVTSGENEQFF.

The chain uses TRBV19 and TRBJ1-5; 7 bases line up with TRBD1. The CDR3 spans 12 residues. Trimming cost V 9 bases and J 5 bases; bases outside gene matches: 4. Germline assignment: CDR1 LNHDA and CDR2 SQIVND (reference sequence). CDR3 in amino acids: CASRDSHQPQHF. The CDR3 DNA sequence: TGTGCCAGCCGGGACAGCCATCAGCCCCAGCATTTT.

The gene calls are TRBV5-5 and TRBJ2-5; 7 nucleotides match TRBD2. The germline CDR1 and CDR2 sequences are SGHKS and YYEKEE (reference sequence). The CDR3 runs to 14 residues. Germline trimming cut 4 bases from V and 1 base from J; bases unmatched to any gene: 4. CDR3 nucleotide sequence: TGTGCCAGCAGCGCAAGCGGGGTCCAAGAGACCCAGTACTTC. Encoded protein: CASSASGVQETQYF.

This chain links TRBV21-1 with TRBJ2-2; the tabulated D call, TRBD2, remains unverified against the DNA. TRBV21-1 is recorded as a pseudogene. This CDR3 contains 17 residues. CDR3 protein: CATWGSEQDANTGELFF. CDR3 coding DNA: TGTGCCACCTGGGGTAGCGAGCAAGACGCGAACACCGGGGAGCTGTTTTTT.

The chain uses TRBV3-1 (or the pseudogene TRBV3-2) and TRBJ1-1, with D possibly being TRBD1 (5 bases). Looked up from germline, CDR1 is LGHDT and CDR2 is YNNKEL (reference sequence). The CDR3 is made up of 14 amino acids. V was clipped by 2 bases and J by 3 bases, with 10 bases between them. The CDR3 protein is CASSQQTGHTEAFF. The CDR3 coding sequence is TGTGCCAGCAGCCAACAAACAGGCCACACTGAAGCTTTCTTT.

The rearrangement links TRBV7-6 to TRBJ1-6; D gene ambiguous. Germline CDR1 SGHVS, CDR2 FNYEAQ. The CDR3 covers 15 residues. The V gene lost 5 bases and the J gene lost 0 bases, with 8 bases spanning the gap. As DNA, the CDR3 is TGTGCCAGCAGCCGAGAGAGCTCCTATAATTCACCCCTCCACTTT. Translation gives CASSRESSYNSPLHF.

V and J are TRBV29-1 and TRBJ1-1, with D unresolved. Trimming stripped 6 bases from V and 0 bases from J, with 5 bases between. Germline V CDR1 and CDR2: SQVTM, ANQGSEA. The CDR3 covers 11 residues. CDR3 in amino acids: CSVIMNTEAFF. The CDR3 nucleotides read TGCAGCGTAATTATGAACACTGAAGCTTTCTTT.

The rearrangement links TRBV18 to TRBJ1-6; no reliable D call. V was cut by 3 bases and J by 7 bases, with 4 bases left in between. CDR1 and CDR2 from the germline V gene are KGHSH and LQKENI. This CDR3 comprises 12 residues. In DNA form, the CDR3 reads TGTGCCAGCTCACCGGGCAATTCACCCCTCCACTTT. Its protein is CASSPGNSPLHF.

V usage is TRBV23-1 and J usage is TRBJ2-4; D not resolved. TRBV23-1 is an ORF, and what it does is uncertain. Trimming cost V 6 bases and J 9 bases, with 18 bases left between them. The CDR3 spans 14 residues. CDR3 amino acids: CASSNHPGDGIQYF. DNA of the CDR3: TGCGCCAGCAGCAATCATCCAGGTGACGGCATTCAGTACTTC.

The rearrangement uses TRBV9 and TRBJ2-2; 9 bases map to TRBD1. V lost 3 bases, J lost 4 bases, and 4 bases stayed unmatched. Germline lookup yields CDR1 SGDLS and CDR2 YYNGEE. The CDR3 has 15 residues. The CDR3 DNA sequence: TGTGCCAGCAGCGAGGACAGGGGTGTCACCGGGGAGCTGTTTTTT. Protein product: CASSEDRGVTGELFF.

Here the CDR3 reads CAWDTTTNEKLFF. In DNA form, the CDR3 reads TGTGCCTGGGATACAACAACTAATGAAAAACTGTTTTTT. The chain carries TRBV30 and TRBJ1-4; D remains ambiguous. Germline V gene sequence: CDR1 GTSNPN, CDR2 SVGIG (reference sequence). V was trimmed by 5 bases and J by 0 bases, leaving 7 bases between them. The CDR3 has 13 residues.